This T cell receptor beta chain is from a study of T cells in localized non-small cell lung cancer. Study outcomes and limitations: Adjacent uninvolved lung had the highest clonality, suggesting focused antigen responses. Sequencing was restricted to one tumor region; therefore, heterogeneity remains possible. For the top 100 tumor clones, a median about 50 also appeared in adjacent lung. Longer overall survival associated with higher blood T cell density; shorter survival with higher adjacent-lung clonality.

Generated by immunoSEQ multiplex PCR, the TCRdb table keeps only in-frame clones and is missing some. The sample has around 80,000 clones; 60% to 85% are singletons. Germline V gives CDR1 SGHRS, CDR2 YFSETQ. V lost 4 bases and J lost 9; bases outside the gene matches: 7. This CDR3 has 13 residues. As to this clone: Its antigen is as yet unknown.

The clonotype was recovered from a man between 40 and 70 years old with stage II squamous cell lung carcinoma. The sample consisted of PBMCs, taken before any cancer treatment. This chain joins TRBV5-1 and TRBJ2-7; 10 nucleotides agree with TRBD1. For the CDR3, the DNA is TGCGCCAGCAGCCGACAGGGGGCAGAGGCGCAGTACTTC. This encodes CASSRQGAEAQYF.